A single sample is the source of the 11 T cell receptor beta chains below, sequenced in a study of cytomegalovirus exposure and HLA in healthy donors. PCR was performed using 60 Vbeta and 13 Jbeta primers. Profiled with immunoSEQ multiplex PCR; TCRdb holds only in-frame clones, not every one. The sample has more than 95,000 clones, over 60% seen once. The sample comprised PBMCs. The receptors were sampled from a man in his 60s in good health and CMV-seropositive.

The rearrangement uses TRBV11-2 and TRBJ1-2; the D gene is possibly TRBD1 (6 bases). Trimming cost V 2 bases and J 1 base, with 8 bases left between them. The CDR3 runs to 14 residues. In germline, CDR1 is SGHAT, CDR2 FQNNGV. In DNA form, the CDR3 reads TGTGCCAGCAGCTTACAGGGGTTTAACTATGGCTACACCTTC. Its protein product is CASSLQGFNYGYTF.

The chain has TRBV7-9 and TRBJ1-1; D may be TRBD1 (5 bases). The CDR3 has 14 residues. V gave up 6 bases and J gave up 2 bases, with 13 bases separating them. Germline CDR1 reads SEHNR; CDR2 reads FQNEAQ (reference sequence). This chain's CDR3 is CASSLGLDNTEAFF. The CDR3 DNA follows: TGTGCCAGCAGTTTGGGACTCGATAACACTGAAGCTTTCTTT.

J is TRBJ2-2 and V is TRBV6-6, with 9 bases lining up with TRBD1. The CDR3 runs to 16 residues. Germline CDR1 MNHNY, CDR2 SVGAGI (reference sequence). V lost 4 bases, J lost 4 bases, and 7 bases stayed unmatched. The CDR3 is CASSSPGTGPTGELFF. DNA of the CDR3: TGTGCCAGCAGTTCACCCGGGACAGGGCCCACCGGGGAGCTGTTTTTT.

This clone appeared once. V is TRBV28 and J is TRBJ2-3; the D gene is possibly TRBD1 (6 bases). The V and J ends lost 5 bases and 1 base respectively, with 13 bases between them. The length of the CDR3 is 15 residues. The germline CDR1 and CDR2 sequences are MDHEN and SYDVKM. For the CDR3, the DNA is TGTGCCAGCAGTCCGACAGGACGGGGCACAGATACGCAGTATTTT. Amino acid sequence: CASSPTGRGTDTQYF.

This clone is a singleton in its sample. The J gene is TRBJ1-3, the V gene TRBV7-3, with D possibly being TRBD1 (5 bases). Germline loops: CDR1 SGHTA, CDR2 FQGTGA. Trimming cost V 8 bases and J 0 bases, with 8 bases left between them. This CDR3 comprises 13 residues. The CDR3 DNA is TGTGCCAGCGGGGCAAGCTCTGGAAACACCATATATTTT. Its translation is CASGASSGNTIYF.

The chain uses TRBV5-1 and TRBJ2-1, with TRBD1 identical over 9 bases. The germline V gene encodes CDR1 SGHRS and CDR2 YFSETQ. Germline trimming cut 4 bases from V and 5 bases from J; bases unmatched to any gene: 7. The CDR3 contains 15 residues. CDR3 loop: CASSEGTGGHNEQFF. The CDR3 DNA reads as TGCGCCAGCAGCGAGGGAACAGGGGGCCACAATGAGCAGTTCTTC.

CDR3 residues: CASSYRSGGDTDTQYF. The CDR3 nucleotides read TGTGCCAGCAGTTACCGGTCCGGGGGGGACACAGATACGCAGTATTTT. The chain couples TRBV6-6 to TRBJ2-3, with 8 bases aligning to TRBD2. Per the germline V gene, CDR1 is MNHNY and CDR2 is SVGAGI (reference sequence). With V trimmed by 2 bases and J by 2 bases, 6 bases remained unmatched. This CDR3 has 16 residues.

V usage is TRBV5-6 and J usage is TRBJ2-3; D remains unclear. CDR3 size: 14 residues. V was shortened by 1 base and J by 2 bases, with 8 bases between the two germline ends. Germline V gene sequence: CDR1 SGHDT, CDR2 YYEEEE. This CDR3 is CASSLTGFTDTQYF. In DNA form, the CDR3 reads TGTGCCAGCAGCTTGACCGGTTTCACAGATACGCAGTATTTT.

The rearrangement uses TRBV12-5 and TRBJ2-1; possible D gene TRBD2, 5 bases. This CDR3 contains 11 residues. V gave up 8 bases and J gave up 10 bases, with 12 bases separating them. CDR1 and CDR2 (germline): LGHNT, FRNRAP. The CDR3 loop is CASRRSGEQFF. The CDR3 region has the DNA TGTGCTAGTAGGAGGTCTGGGGAGCAGTTCTTC.

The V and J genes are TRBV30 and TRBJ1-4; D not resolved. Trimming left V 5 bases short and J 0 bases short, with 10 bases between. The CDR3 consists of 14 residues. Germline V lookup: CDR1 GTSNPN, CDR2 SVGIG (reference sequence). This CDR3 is CAWVERSTNEKLFF. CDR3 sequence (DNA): TGTGCCTGGGTGGAGCGCTCAACTAATGAAAAACTGTTTTTT.

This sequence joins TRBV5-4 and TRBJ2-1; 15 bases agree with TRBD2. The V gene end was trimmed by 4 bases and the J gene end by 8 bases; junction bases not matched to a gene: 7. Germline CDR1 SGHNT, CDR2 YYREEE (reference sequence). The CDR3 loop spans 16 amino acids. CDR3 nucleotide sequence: TGTGCCAGCAGCAGAGGGACTAGCGGGGGGCGGGATGAGCAGTTCTTC. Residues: CASSRGTSGGRDEQFF.